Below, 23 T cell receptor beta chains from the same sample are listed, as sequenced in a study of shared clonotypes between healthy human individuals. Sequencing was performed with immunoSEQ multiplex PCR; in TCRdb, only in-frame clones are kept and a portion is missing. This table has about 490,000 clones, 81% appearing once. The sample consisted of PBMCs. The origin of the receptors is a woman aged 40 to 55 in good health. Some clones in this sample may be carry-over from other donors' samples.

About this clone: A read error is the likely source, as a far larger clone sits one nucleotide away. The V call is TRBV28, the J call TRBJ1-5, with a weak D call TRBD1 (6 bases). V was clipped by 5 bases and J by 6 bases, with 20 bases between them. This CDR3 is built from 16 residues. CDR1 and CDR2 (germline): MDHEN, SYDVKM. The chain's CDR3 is CASSPPRGGPCQPQHF. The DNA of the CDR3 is TGTGCCAGCAGTCCGCCGCGGGGGGGCCCGTGTCAGCCCCAGCATTTT. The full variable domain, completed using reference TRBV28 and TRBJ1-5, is DVKVTQSSRYLVKRTGEKVFLECVQDMDHENMFWYRQDPGLGLRLIYFSYDVKMKEKGDIPEGYSVSREKKERFSLILESASTNQTSMYLCASSPPRGGPCQPQHFGDGTRLSIL.

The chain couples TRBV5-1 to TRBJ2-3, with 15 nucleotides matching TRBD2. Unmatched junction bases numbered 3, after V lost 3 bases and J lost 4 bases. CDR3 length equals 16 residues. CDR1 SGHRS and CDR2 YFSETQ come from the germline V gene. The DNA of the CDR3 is TGCGCCAGCAGCTCGGGACTAGCGGGGGGAGCAGATACGCAGTATTTT. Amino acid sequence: CASSSGLAGGADTQYF. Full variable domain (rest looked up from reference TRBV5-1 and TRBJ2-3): KAGVTQTPRYLIKTRGQQVTLSCSPISGHRSVSWYQQTPGQGLQFLFEYFSETQRNKGNFPGRFSGRQFSNSRSEMNVSTLELGDSALYLCASSSGLAGGADTQYFGPGTRLTVL.

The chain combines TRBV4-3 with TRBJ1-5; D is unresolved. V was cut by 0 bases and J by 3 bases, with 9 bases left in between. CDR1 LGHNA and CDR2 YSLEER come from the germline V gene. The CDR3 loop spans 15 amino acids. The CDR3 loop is CASSQDWTPNQPQHF. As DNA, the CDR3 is TGCGCCAGCAGCCAAGATTGGACCCCCAATCAGCCCCAGCATTTT.

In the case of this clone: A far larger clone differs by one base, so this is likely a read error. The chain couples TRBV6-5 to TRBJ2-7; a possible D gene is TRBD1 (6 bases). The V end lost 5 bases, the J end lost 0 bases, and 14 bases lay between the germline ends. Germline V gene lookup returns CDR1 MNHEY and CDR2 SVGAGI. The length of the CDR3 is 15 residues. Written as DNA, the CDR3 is TGTGCCAGCAGTAAAGTGACAGGAGGCTCCTACGAGCAGTACTTC. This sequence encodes CASSKVTGGSYEQYF.

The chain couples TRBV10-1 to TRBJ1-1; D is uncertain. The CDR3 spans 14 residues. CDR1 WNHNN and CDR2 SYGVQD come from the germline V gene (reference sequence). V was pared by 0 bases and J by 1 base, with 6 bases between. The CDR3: CASSESPGNTEAFF. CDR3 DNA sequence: TGCGCCAGCAGTGAGTCGCCGGGGAACACTGAAGCTTTCTTT.

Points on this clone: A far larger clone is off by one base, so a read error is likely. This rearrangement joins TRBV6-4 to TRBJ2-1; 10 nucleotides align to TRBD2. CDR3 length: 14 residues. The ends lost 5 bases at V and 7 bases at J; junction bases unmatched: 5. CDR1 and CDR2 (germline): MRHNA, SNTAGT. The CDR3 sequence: CASSIAGGINEQFF. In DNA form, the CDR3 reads TGTGCCAGCAGTATAGCGGGAGGTATAAATGAGCAGTTCTTC.

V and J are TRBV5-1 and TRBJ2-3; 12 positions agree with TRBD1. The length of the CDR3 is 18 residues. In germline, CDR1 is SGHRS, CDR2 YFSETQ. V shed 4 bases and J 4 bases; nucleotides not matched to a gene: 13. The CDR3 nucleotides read TGCGCCAGCAGCCCCCGAACAGGGACAGGGGGCTTGGCAGATACGCAGTATTTT. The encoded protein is CASSPRTGTGGLADTQYF.

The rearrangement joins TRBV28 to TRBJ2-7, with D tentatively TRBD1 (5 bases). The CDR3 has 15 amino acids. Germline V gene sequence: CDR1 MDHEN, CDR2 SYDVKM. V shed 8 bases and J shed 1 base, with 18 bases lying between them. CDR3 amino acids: CASSLPAGMSYEQYF. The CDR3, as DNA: TGTGCCAGCTCTCTACCAGCAGGGATGTCCTACGAGCAGTACTTC.

In DNA form, the CDR3 reads TGTGCCAGCAGTGGGGGGGTTCAGGACAATGAGCAGTTCTTC. The encoded protein is CASSGGVQDNEQFF. The chain uses TRBV2 and TRBJ2-1, with a possible D match to TRBD2 (6 bases). The CDR3 length is 14 residues. Trimming left V 4 bases short and J 5 bases short, with 12 bases between. Germline V gives CDR1 SNHLY, CDR2 FYNNEI.

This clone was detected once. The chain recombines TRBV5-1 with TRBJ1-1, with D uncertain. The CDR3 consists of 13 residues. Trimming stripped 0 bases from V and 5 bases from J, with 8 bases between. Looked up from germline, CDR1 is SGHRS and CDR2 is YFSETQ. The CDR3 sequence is CASSLVPRTEAFF. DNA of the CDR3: TGCGCCAGCAGCTTGGTACCGAGGACTGAAGCTTTCTTT. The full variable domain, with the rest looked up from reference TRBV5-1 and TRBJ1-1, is KAGVTQTPRYLIKTRGQQVTLSCSPISGHRSVSWYQQTPGQGLQFLFEYFSETQRNKGNFPGRFSGRQFSNSRSEMNVSTLELGDSALYLCASSLVPRTEAFFGQGTRLTVV.

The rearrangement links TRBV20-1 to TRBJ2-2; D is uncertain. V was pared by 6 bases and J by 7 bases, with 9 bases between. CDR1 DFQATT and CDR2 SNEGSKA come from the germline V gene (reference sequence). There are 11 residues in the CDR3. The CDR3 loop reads CSASSHGELFF. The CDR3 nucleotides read TGCAGTGCCTCCAGTCACGGGGAGCTGTTTTTT.

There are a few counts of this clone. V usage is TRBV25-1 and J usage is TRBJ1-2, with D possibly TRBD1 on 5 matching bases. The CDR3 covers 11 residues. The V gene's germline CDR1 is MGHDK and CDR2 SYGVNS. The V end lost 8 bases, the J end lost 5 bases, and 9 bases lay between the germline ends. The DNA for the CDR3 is TGTGCCAGCGCTCAGGGATATGGCTACACCTTC. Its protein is CASAQGYGYTF.

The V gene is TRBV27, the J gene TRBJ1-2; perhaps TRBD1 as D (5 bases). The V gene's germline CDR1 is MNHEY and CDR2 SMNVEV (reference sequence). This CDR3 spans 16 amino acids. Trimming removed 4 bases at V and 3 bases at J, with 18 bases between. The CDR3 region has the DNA TGTGCCAGCAGTTATGACCCCCAGGGTGTTCACTATGGCTACACCTTC. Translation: CASSYDPQGVHYGYTF.

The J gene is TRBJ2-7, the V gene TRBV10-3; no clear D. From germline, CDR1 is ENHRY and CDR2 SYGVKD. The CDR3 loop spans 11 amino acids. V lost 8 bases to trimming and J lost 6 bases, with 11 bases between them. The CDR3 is CAIALGIEQYF. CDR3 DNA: TGTGCCATCGCATTGGGGATCGAGCAGTACTTC.

CDR3: CASSLWGGQVAFF. DNA of the CDR3: TGTGCCAGCAGCTTATGGGGGGGGCAGGTGGCTTTCTTT. The chain carries TRBV7-2 and TRBJ1-1; D may be TRBD1 (6 bases). Germline V gene sequence: CDR1 SGHTA, CDR2 FQGNSA. The V gene lost 2 bases and the J gene lost 11 bases, with 15 bases spanning the gap. The CDR3 runs 13 residues.

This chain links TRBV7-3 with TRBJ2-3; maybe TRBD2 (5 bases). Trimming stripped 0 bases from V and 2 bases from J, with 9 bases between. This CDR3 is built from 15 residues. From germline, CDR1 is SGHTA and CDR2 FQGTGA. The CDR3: CASSLTATITDTQYF. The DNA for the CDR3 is TGTGCCAGCAGCTTAACGGCGACTATCACAGATACGCAGTATTTT. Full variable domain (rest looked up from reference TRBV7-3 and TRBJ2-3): GAGVSQTPSNKVTEKGKYVELRCDPISGHTALYWYRQSLGQGPEFLIYFQGTGAADDSGLPNDRFFAVRPEGSVSTLKIQRTERGDSAVYLCASSLTATITDTQYFGPGTRLTVL.

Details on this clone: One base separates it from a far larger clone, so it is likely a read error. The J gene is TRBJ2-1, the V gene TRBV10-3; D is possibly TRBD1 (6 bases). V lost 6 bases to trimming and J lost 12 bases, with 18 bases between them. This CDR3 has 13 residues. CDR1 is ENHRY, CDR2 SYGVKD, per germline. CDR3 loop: CAISAVQGYGQFF. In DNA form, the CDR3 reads TGTGCCATCAGCGCTGTACAGGGCTATGGGCAGTTCTTC.

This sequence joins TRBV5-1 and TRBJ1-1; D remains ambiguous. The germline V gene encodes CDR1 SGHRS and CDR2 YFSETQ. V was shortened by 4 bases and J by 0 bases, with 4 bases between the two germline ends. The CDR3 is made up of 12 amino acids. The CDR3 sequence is CASSELNTEAFF. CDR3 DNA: TGCGCCAGCAGCGAGTTGAACACTGAAGCTTTCTTT. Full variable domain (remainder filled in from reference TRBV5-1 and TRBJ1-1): KAGVTQTPRYLIKTRGQQVTLSCSPISGHRSVSWYQQTPGQGLQFLFEYFSETQRNKGNFPGRFSGRQFSNSRSEMNVSTLELGDSALYLCASSELNTEAFFGQGTRLTVV.

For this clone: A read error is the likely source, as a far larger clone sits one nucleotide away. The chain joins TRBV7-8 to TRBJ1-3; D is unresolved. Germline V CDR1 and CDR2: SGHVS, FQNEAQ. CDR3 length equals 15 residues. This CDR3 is CAGSLGVQSGNTIYF. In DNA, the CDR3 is TGTGCCGGCAGCTTAGGAGTCCAATCTGGAAACACCATATATTTT.

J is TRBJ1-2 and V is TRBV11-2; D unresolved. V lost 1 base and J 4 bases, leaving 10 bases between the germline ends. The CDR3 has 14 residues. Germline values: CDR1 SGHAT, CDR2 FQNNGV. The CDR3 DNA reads TGTGCCAGCAGCTTAGTCAGCCTAGGCTATGGCTACACCTTC. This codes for CASSLVSLGYGYTF. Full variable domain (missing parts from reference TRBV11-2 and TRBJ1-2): EAGVAQSPRYKIIEKRQSVAFWCNPISGHATLYWYQQILGQGPKLLIQFQNNGVVDDSQLPKDRFSAERLKGVDSTLKIQPAKLEDSAVYLCASSLVSLGYGYTFGSGTRLTVV.

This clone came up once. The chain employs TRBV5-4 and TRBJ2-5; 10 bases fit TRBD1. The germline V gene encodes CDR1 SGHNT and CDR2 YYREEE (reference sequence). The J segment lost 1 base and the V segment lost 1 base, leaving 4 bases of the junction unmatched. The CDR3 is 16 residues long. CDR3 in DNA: TGTGCCAGCAGCTTGAAGACAGGGGGCTTCCAAGAGACCCAGTACTTC. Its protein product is CASSLKTGGFQETQYF.

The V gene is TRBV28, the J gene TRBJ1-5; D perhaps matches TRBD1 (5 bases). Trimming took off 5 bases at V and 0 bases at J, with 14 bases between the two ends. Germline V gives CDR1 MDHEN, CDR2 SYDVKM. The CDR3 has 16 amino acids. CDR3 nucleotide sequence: TGTGCCAGCAGTACCCTGGGGGGGGATAGCAATCAGCCCCAGCATTTT. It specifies CASSTLGGDSNQPQHF.

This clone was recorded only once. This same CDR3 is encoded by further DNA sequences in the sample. CDR3 DNA: TGTGCCAGCTCACCGGCAGGAGAGACCCAGTACTTC. It translates to CASSPAGETQYF. The V call is TRBV18, the J call TRBJ2-5; no firm D call. Germline assignment: CDR1 KGHSH and CDR2 LQKENI. Trimming left V 3 bases short and J 4 bases short, with 6 bases between. The CDR3 spans 12 residues. Variable domain in full (rest from reference TRBV18 and TRBJ2-5): NAGVMQNPRHLVRRRGQEARLRCSPMKGHSHVYWYRQLPEEGLKFMVYLQKENIIDESGMPKERFSAEFPKEGPSILRIQQVVRGDSAAYFCASSPAGETQYFGPGTRLLVL.